Shown below are 29 T cell receptor beta chains from a single sample sequenced in a study of early T cells in non-severe SARS-CoV-2 infection. TCRdb fed the 5' RACE reads into MiXCR, producing one record per CDR3 protein. The table has around 66,000 distinct CDR3 sequences, approximately 6.1% seen once. This material consisted of whole blood, taken at baseline. All receptors derive from an adult who was a healthcare worker with PCR-confirmed SARS-CoV-2 infection or an uninfected control (not recorded which).

This clonotype has a count of ten or more. V and J are TRBV20-1 and TRBJ1-2; D is undetermined. This CDR3 has 15 amino acids. The ends were cut back, 0 bases at V and 0 bases at J, with 11 bases in the middle. Germline CDR1 reads DFQATT; CDR2 reads SNEGSKA (reference sequence). The CDR3, as DNA: TGCAGTGCTAGAGACGAGTTTGCTCCTAACTATGGCTACACCTTC. Protein: CSARDEFAPNYGYTF.

The sample holds many counts of this clonotype. CDR3 residues: CSVLGRRSSYNEQFF. CDR3 nucleotide sequence: TGCAGCGTTCTGGGACGCCGGAGCTCCTACAATGAGCAGTTCTTC. V and J are TRBV29-1 and TRBJ2-1; D might be TRBD1 or TRBD2, each matching 5 bases. V lost 5 bases, J lost 0 bases, and 14 bases lay in between. CDR3 length equals 15 residues. Germline CDR1 and CDR2: SQVTM and ANQGSEA.

The table lists this clonotype with many counts. For the CDR3, the DNA is TGCAGTGCTCCCGCGGGAGGGGGCTACAATGAGCAGTTCTTC. Translating it yields CSAPAGGGYNEQFF. V usage is TRBV20-1 and J usage is TRBJ2-1, with TRBD2 matching over 9 bases. J gave up 3 bases and V 5 bases, and 5 bases lay outside the gene matches. Per the germline V gene, CDR1 is DFQATT and CDR2 is SNEGSKA (reference sequence). This CDR3 has 14 residues.

This clonotype was detected ten times or more. The chain couples TRBV18 to TRBJ1-2; D might be TRBD1 (5 bases). Per the germline V gene, CDR1 is KGHSH and CDR2 is LQKENI. CDR3 length: 15 amino acids. With 1 base removed from V and 2 bases from J, the gap between germline ends came to 11 bases. This chain's CDR3 is CASSPRQGGNYGYTF. Written as DNA, the CDR3 is TGTGCCAGCTCACCACGGCAGGGAGGGAACTATGGCTACACCTTC.

This clonotype was counted ten times or more. The chain has TRBV5-1 and TRBJ2-3, with TRBD2 identical over 9 bases. Germline loops: CDR1 SGHRS, CDR2 YFSETQ. The ends lost 7 bases at V and 1 base at J; junction bases unmatched: 10. This CDR3 has 16 residues. This CDR3 is CASLRGRVGGTDTQYF. CDR3 in DNA: TGCGCCAGCCTGCGCGGGAGGGTCGGAGGCACAGATACGCAGTATTTT. Drawing the rest from reference TRBV5-1 and TRBJ2-3, the complete variable domain is KAGVTQTPRYLIKTRGQQVTLSCSPISGHRSVSWYQQTPGQGLQFLFEYFSETQRNKGNFPGRFSGRQFSNSRSEMNVSTLELGDSALYLCASLRGRVGGTDTQYFGPGTRLTVL.

There are a few counts of this clonotype. This chain uses TRBV5-4 with TRBJ2-3, with 8 bases that match TRBD2. Germline CDR1 SGHNT, CDR2 YYREEE (reference sequence). The CDR3 is made up of 16 amino acids. The trim removed 2 bases at V and 2 bases at J, leaving 7 bases unmatched. CDR3 sequence reads: CASSLLTSGYTDTQYF. The DNA for the CDR3 is TGTGCCAGCAGCTTACTCACTAGCGGCTACACAGATACGCAGTATTTT.

This clonotype was counted many times. The CDR3 region is CASSLWQGDNEQFF. The CDR3 DNA is TGTGCCAGCAGCTTGTGGCAGGGGGACAATGAGCAGTTCTTC. V is TRBV7-3 and J is TRBJ2-1, with 7 nucleotides matching TRBD1. Trimming at V came to 3 bases and at J to 5 bases, leaving 4 bases not matched to a gene. This CDR3 has 14 residues. Germline values: CDR1 SGHTA, CDR2 FQGTGA.

This clonotype was observed many times. The chain is built from TRBV27 and TRBJ1-1; 8 bases align to TRBD1. The CDR3 is made up of 16 amino acids. V dropped 2 bases and J dropped 7; count of bases not matched to a gene: 12. CDR1 and CDR2 (germline): MNHEY, SMNVEV (reference sequence). CDR3 nucleotide sequence: TGTGCCAGCAGTTTAACGGGACAGGCGGGACCCGGTGAAGCTTTCTTT. Translating gives CASSLTGQAGPGEAFF.

This clonotype was counted a few times. The rearrangement uses TRBV7-8 and TRBJ2-7, with 10 bases aligning to TRBD1. Per germline, CDR1 SGHVS and CDR2 FQNEAQ. This CDR3 has 16 residues. V lost 5 bases to trimming and J lost 4 bases; unmatched junction nucleotides: 11. CDR3 nucleotide sequence: TGTGCCAGCAGCCCGGGTAGGACAGGGGGGCGGTACGAGCAGTACTTC. Translation: CASSPGRTGGRYEQYF.

Many counts were recorded for this clonotype. The chain carries TRBV9 and TRBJ2-1, with TRBD2 identical over 9 bases. V shed 3 bases and J 5 bases; nucleotides not matched to a gene: 3. Germline V gives CDR1 SGDLS, CDR2 YYNGEE. The CDR3 sequence is 14 residues long. This chain's CDR3 is CASSDSGGHNEQFF. The CDR3 bases are TGTGCCAGCAGCGATAGCGGGGGACACAATGAGCAGTTCTTC.

Concerning this clonotype: This may be a read error: a much more frequent sequence differs by one nucleotide. The rearrangement joins TRBV14 to TRBJ2-6; maybe TRBD1 (5 bases). There are 14 residues in the CDR3. Looked up from germline, CDR1 is SGHDN and CDR2 is FVKESK. CDR3 protein: CASRASSGANVLAF. The DNA of the CDR3 is TGTGCCAGCAGGGCCTCCTCTGGGGCCAACGTCCTGGCTTTC. Looking up the rest from reference TRBV14 and TRBJ2-6 gives the full variable domain: EAGVTQFPSHSVIEKGQTVTLRCDPISGHDNLYWYRRVMGKEIKFLLHFVKESKQDESGMPNNRFLAERTGGTYSTLKVQPAELEDSGVYFCASRASSGANVLAFGAGSRLTVL.

Many counts were recorded for this clonotype. J is TRBJ1-4 and V is TRBV20-1; D unclear. Trimming removed 0 bases from V and 8 bases from J, with 19 bases in between. Germline V CDR1 and CDR2: DFQATT, SNEGSKA (reference sequence). The CDR3 totals 16 residues. CDR3 amino acids: CSAREVSSSSTEKLFF. As DNA, the CDR3 is TGCAGTGCTAGAGAGGTTTCGAGCAGTTCCACGGAAAAACTGTTTTTT.

This clonotype was picked up a small number of times. The chain combines TRBV6-6 with TRBJ1-2; 7 nucleotides match TRBD1. V trimming: 2 bases; J trimming: 4 bases; junction bases outside the gene matches: 4. The CDR3 sequence is 14 residues long. The germline V gene has CDR1 MNHNY and CDR2 SVGAGI (reference sequence). This CDR3 reads CASSYRQGTYGYTF. The DNA for the CDR3 is TGTGCCAGCAGTTACCGACAGGGCACCTATGGCTACACCTTC.

This clonotype was found many times. The chain has TRBV2 and TRBJ2-7; D remains unclear. V lost 6 bases to trimming and J lost 1 base, with 10 bases between them. Germline values: CDR1 SNHLY, CDR2 FYNNEI. The length of the CDR3 is 13 residues. CDR3 loop: CASSSGPSYEQYF. The CDR3 DNA sequence: TGTGCCAGCAGCTCGGGTCCTTCCTACGAGCAGTACTTC.

In its sample, this clonotype was seen a few times. This rearrangement joins TRBV29-1 to TRBJ2-1, with 10 bases lining up with TRBD2. This CDR3 is 13 amino acids long. The V gene end was trimmed by 5 bases and the J gene end by 4 bases; junction bases not matched to a gene: 2. In germline, CDR1 is SQVTM, CDR2 ANQGSEA. The CDR3 here is CSVPAGGYNEQFF. CDR3 in DNA: TGCAGCGTTCCAGCGGGAGGGTACAATGAGCAGTTCTTC.

The sample holds many counts of this clonotype. The genes are TRBV18 and TRBJ1-2; D call uncertain. CDR1 KGHSH and CDR2 LQKENI come from the germline V gene. The germline V and J ends were trimmed by 3 bases and 0 bases, with 8 bases remaining between them. CDR3 length: 14 amino acids. The CDR3: CASSPAGSNYGYTF. CDR3 bases: TGTGCCAGCTCACCGGCAGGATCTAACTATGGCTACACCTTC.

The CDR3 DNA reads TGTGCCAGCAGCTTCCCCCAGGGTGCGGGGGCCAAAAACATTCAGTACTTC. Encoded protein: CASSFPQGAGAKNIQYF. The chain is built from TRBV7-8 and TRBJ2-4; D possibly corresponds to TRBD2 (6 bases). Trimming took off 3 bases at V and 1 base at J, with 16 bases between the two ends. Germline V gene data show CDR1 as SGHVS and CDR2 as FQNEAQ. There are 17 residues in the CDR3.

The chain combines TRBV20-1 with TRBJ2-6; the match to TRBD1 covers 7 bases. The V gene's germline CDR1 is DFQATT and CDR2 SNEGSKA (reference sequence). The CDR3 is 17 residues long. V gave up 5 bases and J gave up 0 bases; unmatched junction bases: 10. The CDR3 nucleotides are TGCAGTGCTCTTAGGGGGCACCTAAACTCTGGGGCCAACGTCCTGACTTTC. As protein: CSALRGHLNSGANVLTF.

This clonotype has a count of ten or more. The chain has TRBV20-1 and TRBJ2-7; 7 nucleotides agree with TRBD2. J lost 2 bases, V lost 0 bases, and 7 bases had no gene match. Germline CDR1 reads DFQATT; CDR2 reads SNEGSKA (reference sequence). The CDR3 covers 15 residues. The CDR3: CSARDPTSVPYEQYF. CDR3 bases: TGCAGTGCTAGAGATCCTACTAGCGTACCCTACGAGCAGTACTTC.

This clonotype was seen repeatedly, ten times or more. This chain connects TRBV6-1 to TRBJ1-5, with D uncertain. The V gene's germline CDR1 is MNHNS and CDR2 SASEGT. V lost 1 base and J lost 6, with 7 bases in between. CDR3 size: 13 residues. In DNA, the CDR3 is TGTGCCAGCAGTGAAGTAACTGCTCAGCCCCAGCATTTT. This encodes CASSEVTAQPQHF.

This clonotype was found many times. The chain is built from TRBV12-3 or TRBV12-4 and TRBJ2-1; no firm D call. The CDR3 contains 11 residues. Trimming pared 2 bases from V and 10 bases from J, leaving 6 bases between. The CDR3 DNA reads as TGTGCCAGCAGTTTAATCCAAGAGCAGTTCTTC. Residues: CASSLIQEQFF.

This clonotype was observed many times. CDR3: CASSSSGYYGYTF. The CDR3 DNA follows: TGTGCCAGCAGCTCTTCGGGCTACTATGGCTACACCTTC. The chain employs TRBV7-9 and TRBJ1-2; D call uncertain. The CDR3 runs to 13 residues. The ends were cut back, 4 bases at V and 3 bases at J, with 9 bases in the middle. From germline, CDR1 is SEHNR and CDR2 FQNEAQ (reference sequence).

This clonotype was counted at least ten times. The CDR3 DNA follows: TGTGCCAGCAGTACCTTTCGGAACTATGGCTACACCTTC. Amino acids: CASSTFRNYGYTF. This chain connects TRBV6-5 to TRBJ1-2, with unresolved D. V was cut by 5 bases and J by 2 bases, with 9 bases left in between. Germline CDR1 and CDR2: MNHEY and SVGAGI. The CDR3 runs to 13 residues.

This clonotype was seen repeatedly, ten times or more. The rearrangement links TRBV7-6 to TRBJ2-4; TRBD1 aligns across 8 bases. The CDR3 runs 13 residues. V shed 5 bases and J 6 bases; nucleotides not matched to a gene: 3. The V gene's germline CDR1 is SGHVS and CDR2 FNYEAQ. The CDR3 loop reads CASSHGQGNIQYF. CDR3 nucleotide sequence: TGTGCCAGCAGCCACGGACAGGGAAACATTCAGTACTTC.

This clonotype was seen many times. The chain joins TRBV2 to TRBJ2-1; perhaps TRBD2 as D (6 bases). Germline lookup yields CDR1 SNHLY and CDR2 FYNNEI. Trimming took off 11 bases at V and 9 bases at J, with 20 bases between the two ends. The CDR3 runs to 13 residues. The CDR3 reads CAEQEDTGGEQFF. The CDR3 DNA is TGTGCCGAGCAGGAGGACACCGGGGGTGAGCAGTTCTTC.

This clonotype appeared many times. V is TRBV5-1 and J is TRBJ2-6, with D possibly being TRBD1 (5 bases). V was pared by 0 bases and J by 0 bases, with 7 bases between. This CDR3 contains 16 residues. The germline V gene has CDR1 SGHRS and CDR2 YFSETQ. The CDR3 loop reads CASSLAGNSGANVLTF. CDR3 coding DNA: TGCGCCAGCAGCTTGGCAGGGAACTCTGGGGCCAACGTCCTGACTTTC.

The gene calls are TRBV24-1 and TRBJ2-3; D call uncertain. Trimming cost V 3 bases and J 11 bases, with 8 bases left between them. The CDR3 runs 11 residues. Germline V gene sequence: CDR1 KGHDR, CDR2 SFDVKD. The CDR3 protein is CATSDPAGQYF. Here the CDR3 DNA reads TGTGCCACCAGTGATCCCGCCGGGCAGTATTTT.

This clonotype was seen at least ten times. V gene TRBV28 combines with J gene TRBJ1-2; 9 nucleotides match TRBD1. This CDR3 has 15 amino acids. CDR1 is MDHEN and CDR2 is SYDVKM in the germline V gene. V dropped 6 bases and J dropped 2; count of bases not matched to a gene: 7. The CDR3 region has the DNA TGTGCCAGCAGGTGGACAGGGGTTAGGAACTATGGCTACACCTTC. Translated, it gives CASRWTGVRNYGYTF.

This clonotype has a handful of counts. This chain joins TRBV5-1 and TRBJ1-6; possible D gene TRBD1, 6 bases. The CDR3 spans 15 residues. Germline CDR1 and CDR2: SGHRS and YFSETQ. The V gene lost 4 bases and the J gene lost 8 bases, with 16 bases spanning the gap. The CDR3 is CASSLAGGRYSPLHF. In nucleotides, the CDR3 is TGCGCCAGCAGCCTCGCGGGGGGGCGTTATTCACCCCTCCACTTT.